This T cell receptor (beta chain) originates from a study of T cell responses to AZD1222 COVID-19 vaccine. As for the study in general: Second doses at about 4 or about 12 weeks were pooled. General study points: Scientists sampled the repertoires only once the peak T cell response had passed.

The V and J ends lost 0 bases and 0 bases respectively, with 7 bases between them. CDR3 length equals 15 residues. In germline, CDR1 is SGDLS, CDR2 YYNGEE. The table came from immunoSEQ multiplex PCR; TCRdb's copy has only in-frame clones and leaves some out. The sample yields around 100,000 clones, about 86% seen once. About this clone: Its antigen is unidentified. The same CDR3 is also encoded by other DNA sequences in this sample.

The chain combines TRBV9 with TRBJ2-1, with D unclear. The TCR was taken from an adult in good health. Here the sequenced sample was peripheral blood, taken on day 0 of AZD1222 vaccination. CDR3 DNA: TGTGCCAGCAGCGTAGATCATCGCTCCTACAATGAGCAGTTCTTC. This codes for CASSVDHRSYNEQFF.